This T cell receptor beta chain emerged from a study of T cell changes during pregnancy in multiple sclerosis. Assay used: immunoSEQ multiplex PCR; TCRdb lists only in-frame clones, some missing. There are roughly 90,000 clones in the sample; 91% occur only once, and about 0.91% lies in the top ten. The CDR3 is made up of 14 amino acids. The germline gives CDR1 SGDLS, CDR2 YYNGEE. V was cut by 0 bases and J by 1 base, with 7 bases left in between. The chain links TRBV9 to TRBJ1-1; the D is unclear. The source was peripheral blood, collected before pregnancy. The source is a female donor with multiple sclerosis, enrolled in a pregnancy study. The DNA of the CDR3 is TGTGCCAGCAGCGTAGCCTACCGGAACACTGAAGCTTTCTTT. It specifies CASSVAYRNTEAFF.